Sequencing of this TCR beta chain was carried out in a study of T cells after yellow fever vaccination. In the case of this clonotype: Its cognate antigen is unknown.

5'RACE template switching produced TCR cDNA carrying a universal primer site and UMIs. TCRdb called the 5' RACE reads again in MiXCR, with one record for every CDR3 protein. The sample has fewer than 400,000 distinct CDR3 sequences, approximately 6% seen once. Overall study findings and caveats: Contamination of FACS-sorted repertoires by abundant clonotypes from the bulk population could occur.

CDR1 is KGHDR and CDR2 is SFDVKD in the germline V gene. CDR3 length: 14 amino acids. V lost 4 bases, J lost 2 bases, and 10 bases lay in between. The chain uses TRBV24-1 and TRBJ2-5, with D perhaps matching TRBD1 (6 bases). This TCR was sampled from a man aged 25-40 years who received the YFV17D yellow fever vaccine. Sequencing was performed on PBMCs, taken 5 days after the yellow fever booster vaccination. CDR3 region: CATSDHDRQETQYF. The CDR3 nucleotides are TGTGCCACCAGTGACCACGACAGGCAAGAGACCCAGTACTTC.